The 23 T cell receptor beta chains in this list originate from one sample, sequenced in a study of identical twins. TCRdb processed the 5' RACE reads anew with MiXCR; each CDR3 protein has one entry. The sample has hundreds of thousands of distinct CDR3 sequences, 9% to 15% seen once; the top ten hold about 1.5%. These same data were also listed under a study on yellow fever vaccine responses in identical twins.

Source material: PBMCs. These receptors came from a woman in her late teens or twenties in good health.

The chain employs TRBV15 and TRBJ2-1; D is tentatively TRBD1 or TRBD2 (6 bases each). Trimming stripped 0 bases from V and 8 bases from J, with 11 bases between. The CDR3 has 14 residues. Germline CDR1 and CDR2: LNHNV and YYDKDF (reference sequence). DNA for the CDR3: TGTGCCACCAGCAGAGATCTAAGGGGGGATGAGCAGTTCTTC. Translation gives CATSRDLRGDEQFF.

This clonotype was observed a few times. V is TRBV6-5 and J is TRBJ1-1, with TRBD1 identical over 8 bases. J lost 7 bases, V lost 5 bases, and 3 bases had no gene match. CDR1 and CDR2 from the germline V gene are MNHEY and SVGAGI. The CDR3 totals 12 residues. The CDR3, as DNA: TGTGCCAGCAGTGGACAGGGAAGTGAAGCTTTCTTT. It is translated as CASSGQGSEAFF.

This clonotype was counted only a few times. The chain has TRBV2 and TRBJ2-1; weak D call: TRBD1 (6 bases). Germline V CDR1 and CDR2: SNHLY, FYNNEI. CDR3 length equals 12 residues. Trimming pared 4 bases from V and 8 bases from J, leaving 9 bases between. DNA of the CDR3: TGTGCCAGCAGTGTACAGGGCCATGAGCAGTTCTTC. Protein: CASSVQGHEQFF.

This clonotype has a count of ten or more. J is TRBJ2-1 and V is TRBV29-1; D is perhaps TRBD1 or TRBD2 (7 bases each). V was cut by 4 bases and J by 5 bases, with 21 bases left in between. The germline gives CDR1 SQVTM, CDR2 ANQGSEA. The CDR3 consists of 16 residues. The chain's CDR3 is CSVAGGGRDIHNEQFF. The DNA for the CDR3 is TGCAGCGTTGCAGGGGGGGGGCGGGACATACACAATGAGCAGTTCTTC.

CDR3 sequence: CASSPSTYEQYF. CDR3 sequence (DNA): TGTGCCAGCAGCCCTAGCACCTACGAGCAGTACTTC. This chain uses TRBV5-5 with TRBJ2-7; a weak D match, TRBD2 (5 bases). Germline CDR1 and CDR2: SGHKS and YYEKEE (reference sequence). V was shortened by 4 bases and J by 2 bases, with 7 bases between the two germline ends. This CDR3 has 12 amino acids. The full variable domain, with the rest looked up from reference TRBV5-5 and TRBJ2-7, is DAGVTQSPTHLIKTRGQQVTLRCSPISGHKSVSWYQQVLGQGPQFIFQYYEKEERGRGNFPDRFSARQFPNYSSELNVNALLLGDSALYLCASSPSTYEQYFGPGTRLTVT.

The V call is TRBV5-4, the J call TRBJ2-1; 10 bases are a match to TRBD2. Per the germline V gene, CDR1 is SGHNT and CDR2 is YYREEE (reference sequence). J gave up 3 bases and V 1 base, and 4 bases lay outside the gene matches. This CDR3 spans 16 amino acids. The CDR3 protein is CASSLSASGGYNEQFF. The CDR3 nucleotides are TGTGCCAGCAGCTTGTCGGCTAGCGGGGGCTACAATGAGCAGTTCTTC.

This rearrangement joins TRBV7-2 to TRBJ2-1; D possibly corresponds to TRBD1 (6 bases). Germline V gene lookup returns CDR1 SGHTA and CDR2 FQGNSA. V shed 5 bases and J shed 2 bases, with 16 bases lying between them. The CDR3 runs 16 residues. The CDR3 coding sequence is TGTGCCAGCAGCCCCCTCAGACAGGCAACCTACAATGAGCAGTTCTTC. Its translation is CASSPLRQATYNEQFF.

This clonotype was observed a few times. The chain is built from TRBV28 and TRBJ1-4; possibly TRBD1 for D (6 bases). Trimming removed 8 bases from V and 7 bases from J, with 17 bases in between. The CDR3 is 14 amino acids. Germline CDR1 is MDHEN and CDR2 is SYDVKM. In DNA form, the CDR3 reads TGTGCCAGCCCCATTTCGGAGGACAGTGAAAAACTGTTTTTT. Protein product: CASPISEDSEKLFF.

There are a few counts of this clonotype. CDR3 sequence (DNA): TGTGCCAGCAGTTTATCCGGGGACCCATACGAGCAGTACTTC. It codes for CASSLSGDPYEQYF. The chain combines TRBV28 with TRBJ2-7; D might be TRBD1 or TRBD2, each matching 5 bases. CDR3 length: 14 residues. The ends were cut back, 1 base at V and 4 bases at J, with 11 bases in the middle. In germline, CDR1 is MDHEN, CDR2 SYDVKM.

The chain employs TRBV7-8 and TRBJ2-7; TRBD1 aligns across 11 bases. In germline, CDR1 is SGHVS, CDR2 FQNEAQ. This CDR3 region has 17 residues. The V gene end was trimmed by 0 bases and the J gene end by 0 bases; junction bases not matched to a gene: 4. CDR3 amino acids: CASSLATGTGGSYEQYV. The CDR3 nucleotides read TGTGCCAGCAGCTTAGCAACCGGGACAGGGGGCTCCTACGAGCAGTACGTC.

This clonotype was seen repeatedly, ten times or more. The V and J genes are TRBV21-1 and TRBJ2-5. TRBV21-1 represents a pseudogene. The CDR3 runs to 13 residues. The CDR3 sequence: CASSKDSQETQYF. The CDR3 DNA sequence: TGTGCCAGCAGCAAAGACAGCCAAGAGACCCAGTACTTC.

J is TRBJ2-1 and V is TRBV7-9, with TRBD1 matching over 10 bases. The germline V gene encodes CDR1 SEHNR and CDR2 FQNEAQ (reference sequence). CDR3 length equals 17 residues. Losses at the gene ends were 5 bases for V and 0 bases for J; bases not matched to a gene: 7. CDR3 protein: CASSIDRGPSSYNEQFF. The DNA of the CDR3 is TGTGCCAGCAGCATAGACAGGGGGCCAAGCTCCTACAATGAGCAGTTCTTC.

In its sample, this clonotype was seen a few times. The chain is built from TRBV5-1 and TRBJ1-2, with 7 bases fitting TRBD1. The length of the CDR3 is 14 residues. J gave up 4 bases and V 2 bases, and 5 bases lay outside the gene matches. Germline lookup yields CDR1 SGHRS and CDR2 YFSETQ. CDR3 bases: TGCGCCAGCAGCTTTTCGACAGGGTCCTATGGCTACACCTTC. Translation gives CASSFSTGSYGYTF. The full variable domain, completed using reference TRBV5-1 and TRBJ1-2, is KAGVTQTPRYLIKTRGQQVTLSCSPISGHRSVSWYQQTPGQGLQFLFEYFSETQRNKGNFPGRFSGRQFSNSRSEMNVSTLELGDSALYLCASSFSTGSYGYTFGSGTRLTVV.

Only a few counts were recorded for this clonotype. CDR3 protein: CASSSYLGGTSTDTQYF. The CDR3 bases are TGTGCCAGCAGCTCATACCTCGGGGGAACTAGCACAGATACGCAGTATTTT. This chain uses TRBV7-2 with TRBJ2-3; D possibly corresponds to TRBD2 (6 bases). CDR1 and CDR2 from the germline V gene are SGHTA and FQGNSA. Trimming pared 4 bases from V and 0 bases from J, leaving 17 bases between. The CDR3 is 17 amino acids. Drawing the rest from reference TRBV7-2 and TRBJ2-3, the complete variable domain is GAGVSQSPSNKVTEKGKDVELRCDPISGHTALYWYRQSLGQGLEFLIYFQGNSAPDKSGLPSDRFSAERTGGSVSTLTIQRTQQEDSAVYLCASSSYLGGTSTDTQYFGPGTRLTVL.

This clonotype has only a few counts. The chain combines TRBV7-9 with TRBJ2-1, with D tentatively TRBD2 (5 bases). V gave up 5 bases and J gave up 12 bases, with 20 bases separating them. CDR3 length: 14 amino acids. Looked up from germline, CDR1 is SEHNR and CDR2 is FQNEAQ (reference sequence). This chain's CDR3 is CASSPASGLMRQFF. CDR3 nucleotides: TGTGCCAGCAGCCCCGCGAGCGGTTTAATGAGGCAGTTCTTC.

V and J are TRBV5-1 and TRBJ2-2; TRBD1 is a possible D gene (6 bases). V dropped 5 bases and J dropped 0 bases, with 14 bases sitting between them. This CDR3 has 16 residues. Per germline, CDR1 SGHRS and CDR2 YFSETQ. The CDR3 DNA reads as TGCGCCAGCAGATACTGGGACACCTCGAACACCGGGGAGCTGTTTTTT. Encoded protein: CASRYWDTSNTGELFF.

This clonotype was counted at least ten times. The gene calls are TRBV2 and TRBJ2-1; D is unresolved. The germline V gene has CDR1 SNHLY and CDR2 FYNNEI. V was shortened by 7 bases and J by 7 bases, with 20 bases between the two germline ends. The CDR3 has 15 residues. The CDR3 nucleotides are TGTGCCAGCACGTCGGCGACCTCTGTCCGGAATGAGCAGTTCTTC. This sequence encodes CASTSATSVRNEQFF.

This chain uses TRBV29-1 with TRBJ2-2, with TRBD2 identical over 13 bases. With V trimmed by 7 bases and J by 7 bases, 9 bases remained unmatched. The CDR3 has 15 amino acids. The germline V gene has CDR1 SQVTM and CDR2 ANQGSEA. The CDR3 nucleotides read TGCAGCGCCAGGGGGACTAGCGGGAAGGTCGGGGAGCTGTTTTTT. It specifies CSARGTSGKVGELFF.

In this sample, this clonotype turned up a few times. The rearrangement links TRBV5-1 to TRBJ1-6; D remains ambiguous. Germline loops: CDR1 SGHRS, CDR2 YFSETQ. The CDR3 loop spans 14 amino acids. V shed 0 bases and J shed 14 bases, with 15 bases lying between them. The DNA for the CDR3 is TGCGCCAGCAGCTTGGGAGAGTCCTCTCTCACCCTCCACTTT. Protein: CASSLGESSLTLHF.

A few counts support this clonotype. V is TRBV3-1 and J is TRBJ2-7; 7 bases map to TRBD1. The CDR3 extends over 15 amino acids. The junction had 8 bases not matched to a gene; V was cut back by 4 bases and J by 2 bases. Germline loops: CDR1 LGHDT, CDR2 YNNKEL (reference sequence). DNA of the CDR3: TGTGCCAGCAGCCCCGGGACAGTTACAACCTACGAGCAGTACTTC. Its translation is CASSPGTVTTYEQYF.

The chain joins TRBV18 to TRBJ2-3; no clear D gene. The V end lost 6 bases, the J end lost 0 bases, and 7 bases lay between the germline ends. Germline V lookup: CDR1 KGHSH, CDR2 LQKENI. The CDR3 is 13 amino acids. The CDR3: CASSGSSTDTQYF. CDR3 nucleotide sequence: TGTGCCAGCTCTGGATCAAGCACAGATACGCAGTATTTT. The variable domain in full, with the rest retrieved from reference TRBV18 and TRBJ2-3, is NAGVMQNPRHLVRRRGQEARLRCSPMKGHSHVYWYRQLPEEGLKFMVYLQKENIIDESGMPKERFSAEFPKEGPSILRIQQVVRGDSAAYFCASSGSSTDTQYFGPGTRLTVL.

This clonotype turned up a few times. J is TRBJ1-1 and V is TRBV20-1; D uncertain. The CDR3 runs to 18 residues. In germline, CDR1 is DFQATT, CDR2 SNEGSKA (reference sequence). V lost 1 base and J 2 bases, leaving 23 bases between the germline ends. CDR3 sequence reads: CSARVSETSRPHNTEAFF. DNA of the CDR3: TGCAGTGCTAGAGTTTCTGAAACGTCGCGTCCCCATAACACTGAAGCTTTCTTT.

The chain uses TRBV13 and TRBJ2-7; 9 positions agree with TRBD2. This CDR3 has 16 amino acids. The trim removed 2 bases at V and 4 bases at J, leaving 9 bases unmatched. Germline V gene data show CDR1 as PRHDT and CDR2 as FYEKMQ (reference sequence). The CDR3 coding sequence is TGTGCCAGCAGCTTAACTAATAGCGGGAGAGTATACGAGCAGTACTTC. Its protein product is CASSLTNSGRVYEQYF.